This T cell receptor (beta chain) was retrieved from a study of early T cells in non-severe SARS-CoV-2 infection. At the level of the study: The study sequenced bulk RNA from unsorted whole blood, with chains unpaired. General study points: The matching step, a VDJdb search, favored anti-spike CD8 responses and missed private and CD4 specificities.

Germline lookup yields CDR1 LGHNA and CDR2 YNFKEQ. The CDR3 runs to 15 residues. Deletions cut 3 bases from V and 2 bases from J, with 14 bases between. This clonotype occurred once. As yet, its antigen is unknown. The protocol attached unique molecular identifiers to individual cDNA molecules. TCRdb itself ran the 5' RACE reads through MiXCR, one entry per CDR3 protein. This sample has 74,000 or so distinct CDR3 sequences; around 13% occur once, and the top ten carry 1.1%. Sequences were obtained from whole blood. The receptor was isolated from an adult who was a healthcare worker with PCR-confirmed SARS-CoV-2 infection or an uninfected control (not recorded which). The rearrangement links TRBV4-2 to TRBJ2-7; D possibly matches TRBD1 or TRBD2 (5 bases each). The CDR3, as DNA: TGTGCCAGCAGCCACCCCGGGACCTATACCTACGAGCAGTACTTC. This codes for CASSHPGTYTYEQYF.